This entry describes one TCR beta chain. Its matching antigen is unknown. Treatment indicated: oral pan-JAK inhibitor, 5-10 mg twice daily. Those with alopecia areata gave lesional scalp punch biopsies and peripheral blood. The sample originates from a study of CD8+ T cells in alopecia areata. On the study more broadly: In an open-label trial, patients got 5 to 10 mg tofacitinib twice daily.

Extraction and reverse transcription of RNA yielded cDNA as the sequencing template. Produced via immunoSEQ multiplex PCR; TCRdb's table is partial and in-frame only. The repertoire holds approximately 210,000 clones, with around three fifths as singletons. Trimming at V came to 2 bases and at J to 6 bases, leaving 6 bases not matched to a gene. This CDR3 contains 14 residues. In germline, CDR1 is SGHTA, CDR2 FQGNSA. General study points: Just one nonresponder means the tie between baseline CD8+ expansion and response stays uncertain. Higher clonality and more expanded CD8+ clones appeared in lesional than normal scalp.

The sequenced sample was CD4+ T cells sorted from blood, obtained at week 24, from a patient treated with tofacitinib. The TCR comes from a human donor with alopecia areata. The chain employs TRBV7-2 and TRBJ1-1; 7 bases fit TRBD1. CDR3 DNA sequence: TGTGCCAGCAGCTTAAGTTTCCAGGGGGCTGAAGCTTTCTTT. Translated, it gives CASSLSFQGAEAFF.